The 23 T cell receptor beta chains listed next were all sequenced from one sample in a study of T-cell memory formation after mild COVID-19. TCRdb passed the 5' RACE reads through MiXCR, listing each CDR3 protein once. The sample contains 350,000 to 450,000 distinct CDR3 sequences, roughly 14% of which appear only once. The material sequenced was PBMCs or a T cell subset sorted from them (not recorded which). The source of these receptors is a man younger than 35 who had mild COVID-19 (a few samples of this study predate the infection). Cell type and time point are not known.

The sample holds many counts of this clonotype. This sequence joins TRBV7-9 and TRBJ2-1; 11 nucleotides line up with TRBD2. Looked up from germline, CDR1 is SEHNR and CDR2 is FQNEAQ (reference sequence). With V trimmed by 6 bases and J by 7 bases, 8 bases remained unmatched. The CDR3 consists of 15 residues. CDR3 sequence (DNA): TGTGCCAGCAGGTATAGCGGGGGGGCGCTTAATGAGCAGTTCTTC. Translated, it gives CASRYSGGALNEQFF.

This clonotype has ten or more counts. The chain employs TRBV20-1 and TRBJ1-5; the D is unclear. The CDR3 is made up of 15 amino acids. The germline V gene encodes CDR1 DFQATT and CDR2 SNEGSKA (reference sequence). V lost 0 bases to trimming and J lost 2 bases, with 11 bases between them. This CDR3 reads CSAREAVGGNQPQHF. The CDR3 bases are TGCAGTGCTAGAGAGGCGGTGGGTGGCAATCAGCCCCAGCATTTT.

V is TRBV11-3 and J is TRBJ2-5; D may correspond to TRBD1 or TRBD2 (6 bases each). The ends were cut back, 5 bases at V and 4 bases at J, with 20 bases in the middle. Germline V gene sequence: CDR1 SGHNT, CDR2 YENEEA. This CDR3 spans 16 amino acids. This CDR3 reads CASSDGLGGFRETQYF. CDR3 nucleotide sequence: TGTGCCAGCAGCGACGGTCTAGGGGGGTTTCGAGAGACCCAGTACTTC.

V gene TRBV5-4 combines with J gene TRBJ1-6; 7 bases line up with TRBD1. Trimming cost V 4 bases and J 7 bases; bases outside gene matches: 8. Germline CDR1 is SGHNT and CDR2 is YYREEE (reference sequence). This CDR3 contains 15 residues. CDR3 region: CASSQTGNRNSPLHF. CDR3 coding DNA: TGTGCCAGCAGCCAGACAGGGAACCGCAATTCACCCCTCCACTTT.

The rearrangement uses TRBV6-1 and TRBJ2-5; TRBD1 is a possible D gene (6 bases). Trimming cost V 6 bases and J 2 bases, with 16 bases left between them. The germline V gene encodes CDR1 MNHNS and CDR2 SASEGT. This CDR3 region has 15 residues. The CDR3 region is CASRRLGHMQETQYF. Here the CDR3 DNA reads TGTGCCAGCAGACGCTTGGGACATATGCAAGAGACCCAGTACTTC.

DNA for the CDR3: TGTGCCAGCACCCAATTGGCGGTAGGACAGTACACCGGGGAGCTGTTTTTT. Its translation is CASTQLAVGQYTGELFF. The chain joins TRBV7-8 to TRBJ2-2; a weak D match, TRBD1 (6 bases). V lost 7 bases, J lost 3 bases, and 21 bases lay in between. The germline V gene has CDR1 SGHVS and CDR2 FQNEAQ. This CDR3 region has 17 residues.

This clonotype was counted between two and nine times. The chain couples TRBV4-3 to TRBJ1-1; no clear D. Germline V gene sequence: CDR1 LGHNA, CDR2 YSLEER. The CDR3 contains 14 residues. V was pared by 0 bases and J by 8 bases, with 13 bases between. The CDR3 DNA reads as TGCGCCAGCAGCCAAGATTATAGGGAAAGCGAAGCTTTCTTT. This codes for CASSQDYRESEAFF.

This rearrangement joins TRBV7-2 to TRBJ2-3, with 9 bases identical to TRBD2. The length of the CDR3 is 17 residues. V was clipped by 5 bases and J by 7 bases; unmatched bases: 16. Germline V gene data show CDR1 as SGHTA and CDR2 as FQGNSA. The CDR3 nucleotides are TGTGCCAGCAGCATACCCCCGGGGCGGGGGGGCCGTAATACGCAGTATTTT. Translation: CASSIPPGRGGRNTQYF.

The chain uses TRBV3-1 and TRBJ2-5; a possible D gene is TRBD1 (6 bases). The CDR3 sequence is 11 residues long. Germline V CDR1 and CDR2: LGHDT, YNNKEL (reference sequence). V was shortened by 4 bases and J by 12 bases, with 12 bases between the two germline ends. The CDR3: CASSLGTNEYF. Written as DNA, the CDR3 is TGTGCCAGCAGCCTCGGGACAAACGAGTACTTC.

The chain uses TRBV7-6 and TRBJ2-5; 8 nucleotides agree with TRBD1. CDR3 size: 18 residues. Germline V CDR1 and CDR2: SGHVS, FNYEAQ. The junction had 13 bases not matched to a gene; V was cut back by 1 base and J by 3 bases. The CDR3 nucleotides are TGTGCCAGCAGCTTAGGGCCGGGACAGGTTCGGGGGAAAGAGACCCAGTACTTC. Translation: CASSLGPGQVRGKETQYF.

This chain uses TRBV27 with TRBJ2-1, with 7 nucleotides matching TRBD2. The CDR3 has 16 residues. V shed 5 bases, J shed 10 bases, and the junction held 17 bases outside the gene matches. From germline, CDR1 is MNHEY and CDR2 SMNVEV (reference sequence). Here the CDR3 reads CASSPGLGRLLGEQFF. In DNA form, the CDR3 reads TGTGCCAGCAGTCCCGGACTAGGGCGTTTACTTGGCGAGCAGTTCTTC.

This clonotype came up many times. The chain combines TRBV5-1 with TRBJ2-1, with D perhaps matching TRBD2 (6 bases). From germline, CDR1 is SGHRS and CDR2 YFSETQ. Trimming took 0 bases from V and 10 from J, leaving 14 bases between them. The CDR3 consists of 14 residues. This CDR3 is CASSLVPGDDEQFF. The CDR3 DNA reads TGCGCCAGCAGCTTGGTTCCGGGAGACGACGAGCAGTTCTTC.

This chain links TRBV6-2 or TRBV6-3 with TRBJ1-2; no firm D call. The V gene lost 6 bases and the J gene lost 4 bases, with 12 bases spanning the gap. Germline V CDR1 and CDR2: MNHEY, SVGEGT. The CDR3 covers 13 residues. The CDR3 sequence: CASRGEGGYGYTF. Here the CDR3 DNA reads TGTGCCAGCAGGGGTGAAGGAGGCTATGGCTACACCTTC.

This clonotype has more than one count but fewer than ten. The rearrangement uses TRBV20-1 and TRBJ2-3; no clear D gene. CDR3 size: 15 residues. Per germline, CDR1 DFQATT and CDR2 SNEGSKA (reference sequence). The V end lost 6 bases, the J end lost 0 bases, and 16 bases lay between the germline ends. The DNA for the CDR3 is TGCAGTGCCCATTCCGACTCAACTAGCACAGATACGCAGTATTTT. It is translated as CSAHSDSTSTDTQYF.

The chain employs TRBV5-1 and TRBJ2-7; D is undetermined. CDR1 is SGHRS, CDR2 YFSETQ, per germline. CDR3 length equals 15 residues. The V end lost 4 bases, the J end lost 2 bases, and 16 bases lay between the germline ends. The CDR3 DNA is TGCGCCAGCAGCCTGGGTGGGGTGGGAACCTACGAGCAGTACTTC. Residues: CASSLGGVGTYEQYF. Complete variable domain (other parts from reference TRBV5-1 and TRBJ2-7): KAGVTQTPRYLIKTRGQQVTLSCSPISGHRSVSWYQQTPGQGLQFLFEYFSETQRNKGNFPGRFSGRQFSNSRSEMNVSTLELGDSALYLCASSLGGVGTYEQYFGPGTRLTVT.

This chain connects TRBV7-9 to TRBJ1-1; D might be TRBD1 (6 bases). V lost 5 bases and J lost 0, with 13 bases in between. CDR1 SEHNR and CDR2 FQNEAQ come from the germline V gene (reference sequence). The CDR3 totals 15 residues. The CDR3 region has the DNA TGTGCCAGCAGCATTACAGGGTCCCTGAACACTGAAGCTTTCTTT. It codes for CASSITGSLNTEAFF. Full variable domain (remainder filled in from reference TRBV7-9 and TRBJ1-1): DTGVSQNPRHKITKRGQNVTFRCDPISEHNRLYWYRQTLGQGPEFLTYFQNEAQLEKSRLLSDRFSAERPKGSFSTLEIQRTEQGDSAMYLCASSITGSLNTEAFFGQGTRLTVV.

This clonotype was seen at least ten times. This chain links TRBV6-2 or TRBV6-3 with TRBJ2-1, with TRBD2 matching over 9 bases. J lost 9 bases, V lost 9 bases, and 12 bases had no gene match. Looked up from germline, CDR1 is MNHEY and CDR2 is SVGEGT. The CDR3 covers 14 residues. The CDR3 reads CASTRTSAGSEQFF. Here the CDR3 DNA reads TGTGCCAGTACCAGGACTAGCGCGGGAAGTGAGCAGTTCTTC.

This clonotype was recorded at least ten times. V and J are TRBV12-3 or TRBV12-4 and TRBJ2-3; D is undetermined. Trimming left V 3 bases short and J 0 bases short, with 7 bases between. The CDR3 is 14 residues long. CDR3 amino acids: CASSFGSSTDTQYF. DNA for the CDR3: TGTGCCAGCAGTTTTGGGTCTAGCACAGATACGCAGTATTTT.

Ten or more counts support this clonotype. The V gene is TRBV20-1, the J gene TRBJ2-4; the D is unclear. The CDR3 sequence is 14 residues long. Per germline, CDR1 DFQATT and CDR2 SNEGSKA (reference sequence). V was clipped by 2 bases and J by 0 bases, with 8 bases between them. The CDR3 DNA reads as TGCAGTGCTAGAAGCAGCCTAGCCAAAAACATTCAGTACTTC. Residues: CSARSSLAKNIQYF.

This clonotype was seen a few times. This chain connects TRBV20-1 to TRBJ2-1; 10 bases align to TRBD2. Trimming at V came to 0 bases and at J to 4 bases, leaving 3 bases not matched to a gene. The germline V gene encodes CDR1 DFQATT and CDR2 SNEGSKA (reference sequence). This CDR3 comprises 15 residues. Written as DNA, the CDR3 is TGCAGTGCTAGAGATGGACTAGCGGTATACAATGAGCAGTTCTTC. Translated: CSARDGLAVYNEQFF.

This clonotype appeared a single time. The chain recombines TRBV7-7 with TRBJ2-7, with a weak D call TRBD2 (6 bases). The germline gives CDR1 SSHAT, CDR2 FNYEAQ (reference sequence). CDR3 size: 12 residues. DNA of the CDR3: TGTGCTAGGGGACTGGGGCCCCACGAGCAGTACGTC. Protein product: CARGLGPHEQYV.

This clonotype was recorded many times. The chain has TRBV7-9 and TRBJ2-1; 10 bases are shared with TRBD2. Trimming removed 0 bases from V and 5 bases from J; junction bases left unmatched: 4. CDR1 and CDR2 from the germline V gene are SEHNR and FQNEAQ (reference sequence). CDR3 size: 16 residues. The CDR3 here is CASSLALAGEHNEQFF. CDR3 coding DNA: TGTGCCAGCAGCTTAGCCCTAGCGGGGGAGCACAATGAGCAGTTCTTC.

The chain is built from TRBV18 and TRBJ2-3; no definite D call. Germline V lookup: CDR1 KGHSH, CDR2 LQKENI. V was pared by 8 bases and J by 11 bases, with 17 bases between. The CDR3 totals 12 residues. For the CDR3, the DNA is TGTGCCAGCGCAACCCAATCGGTGGGGCAGTATTTT. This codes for CASATQSVGQYF. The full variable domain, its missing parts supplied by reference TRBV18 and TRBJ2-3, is NAGVMQNPRHLVRRRGQEARLRCSPMKGHSHVYWYRQLPEEGLKFMVYLQKENIIDESGMPKERFSAEFPKEGPSILRIQQVVRGDSAAYFCASATQSVGQYFGPGTRLTVL.